The 29 T cell receptor beta chains reported below all come from one sample, sequenced in a study of blood T cell repertoires in COVID-19. Data came from immunoSEQ multiplex PCR; TCRdb stores just in-frame clones and leaves some out. The sample contains about 210,000 clones, about 88% of which appear only once. The sample comprised peripheral blood. The source of these receptors is a woman older than 75 with acute or convalescent COVID-19.

This clone has a handful of counts. J is TRBJ2-5 and V is TRBV27; TRBD1 might be the D (6 bases). Between the trimmed V and J ends, which lost 2 bases and 5 bases, there was a span of 12 bases. Germline values: CDR1 MNHEY, CDR2 SMNVEV (reference sequence). The CDR3 length is 14 residues. CDR3 DNA: TGTGCCAGCAGTTTAAGGAACAGGGCGGAGACCCAGTACTTC. Encoded protein: CASSLRNRAETQYF.

This rearrangement joins TRBV27 to TRBJ2-1, with 7 bases lining up with TRBD2. The CDR3 spans 14 residues. V lost 5 bases and J lost 4; bases outside the gene matches: 5. Germline values: CDR1 MNHEY, CDR2 SMNVEV (reference sequence). CDR3 DNA sequence: TGTGCCAGCAGTCCCCTAGCGGCGTACAATGAGCAGTTCTTC. It encodes CASSPLAAYNEQFF.

V gene TRBV18 combines with J gene TRBJ1-1, with TRBD1 matching 7 bases. The germline CDR1 and CDR2 sequences are KGHSH and LQKENI. The CDR3 spans 14 residues. V shed 4 bases, J shed 1 base, and the junction held 3 bases outside the gene matches. This CDR3 reads CASSRQGPNTEAFF. The CDR3 coding sequence is TGTGCCAGCTCACGACAGGGACCGAACACTGAAGCTTTCTTT.

The chain has TRBV19 and TRBJ1-1, with 9 bases matching TRBD1. CDR1 and CDR2 from the germline V gene are LNHDA and SQIVND (reference sequence). This CDR3 is 15 amino acids long. The ends lost 4 bases at V and 8 bases at J; junction bases unmatched: 11. CDR3 in DNA: TGTGCCAGTAGTACACCGGGACAGGGAGGGACCGAAGCTTTCTTT. It codes for CASSTPGQGGTEAFF.

V and J are TRBV10-3 and TRBJ1-2; D possibly corresponds to TRBD1 (6 bases). V was cut by 8 bases and J by 0 bases, with 10 bases left in between. The CDR3 length is 13 residues. CDR1 is ENHRY and CDR2 is SYGVKD in the germline V gene. CDR3 amino acids: CAIGQLANYGYTF. The CDR3 nucleotides read TGTGCCATCGGACAGTTAGCTAACTATGGCTACACCTTC.

The chain carries TRBV28 and TRBJ2-2; maybe TRBD2 (5 bases). The CDR3 consists of 15 residues. Germline V gene sequence: CDR1 MDHEN, CDR2 SYDVKM. The ends were cut back, 3 bases at V and 4 bases at J, with 12 bases in the middle. The CDR3, as DNA: TGTGCCAGCAGTTTTATGGGGAGCAGCACCGGGGAGCTGTTTTTT. It is translated as CASSFMGSSTGELFF. The variable domain in full, with the rest retrieved from reference TRBV28 and TRBJ2-2, is DVKVTQSSRYLVKRTGEKVFLECVQDMDHENMFWYRQDPGLGLRLIYFSYDVKMKEKGDIPEGYSVSREKKERFSLILESASTNQTSMYLCASSFMGSSTGELFFGEGSRLTVL.

Concerning this clone: Possible read error: a much larger clone is one base away. Different DNA sequences within this sample yield the same CDR3. This rearrangement joins TRBV5-1 to TRBJ2-3; D is unresolved. The CDR3 is 12 amino acids. Per the germline V gene, CDR1 is SGHRS and CDR2 is YFSETQ. V was cut by 4 bases and J by 3 bases, with 6 bases left in between. The CDR3 region is CASSLATDTQYF. Written as DNA, the CDR3 is TGCGCCAGCAGCCTGGCTACAGATACGCAGTATTTT.

The chain combines TRBV28 with TRBJ2-2, with TRBD1 as a possible D gene (7 bases). Trimming cost V 9 bases and J 5 bases, with 16 bases left between them. Germline-derived CDR1 and CDR2 are MDHEN and SYDVKM. There are 14 residues in the CDR3. This chain's CDR3 is CASIGGGLTGELFF. The CDR3 DNA is TGTGCCAGTATCGGAGGGGGCCTGACCGGGGAGCTGTTTTTT.

This clone turned up a few times. The chain links TRBV5-4 to TRBJ1-2, with D tentatively TRBD1 (5 bases). Germline lookup yields CDR1 SGHNT and CDR2 YYREEE (reference sequence). The CDR3 spans 12 residues. The ends were cut back, 4 bases at V and 8 bases at J, with 12 bases in the middle. This CDR3 is CASSVNRFGYTF. CDR3 DNA: TGTGCCAGCAGCGTAAACAGGTTCGGCTACACCTTC.

This clone was observed a single time. The chain recombines TRBV5-4 with TRBJ2-2; possibly TRBD2 for D (6 bases). The germline gives CDR1 SGHNT, CDR2 YYREEE (reference sequence). V was cut by 3 bases and J by 5 bases, with 8 bases left in between. The CDR3 is 13 amino acids. CDR3 residues: CASSYGGTGELFF. In DNA form, the CDR3 reads TGTGCCAGCAGCTACGGAGGGACCGGGGAGCTGTTTTTT.

The genes are TRBV27 and TRBJ2-7, with 11 bases matching TRBD1. CDR3 length: 14 amino acids. V lost 1 base, J lost 4 bases, and 0 bases stayed unmatched. CDR1 is MNHEY and CDR2 is SMNVEV in the germline V gene (reference sequence). CDR3 amino acids: CASSLWDRGYEQYF. CDR3 coding DNA: TGTGCCAGCAGTTTATGGGACAGGGGGTACGAGCAGTACTTC.

The rearrangement links TRBV7-9 to TRBJ2-3; possibly TRBD1 for D (5 bases). CDR1 and CDR2 from the germline V gene are SEHNR and FQNEAQ (reference sequence). CDR3 length equals 15 residues. Trimming removed 7 bases at V and 4 bases at J, with 18 bases between. Here the CDR3 DNA reads TGTGCCAGCACCCCAGGGCCCCAAGGCGCAGATACGCAGTATTTT. This translates into CASTPGPQGADTQYF.

V is TRBV9 and J is TRBJ1-2; D call uncertain. CDR1 and CDR2 from the germline V gene are SGDLS and YYNGEE. V lost 5 bases to trimming and J lost 4 bases, with 6 bases between them. The CDR3 is 11 residues long. The chain's CDR3 is CASRAGYGYTF. CDR3 nucleotides: TGTGCCAGCAGAGCAGGCTATGGCTACACCTTC.

This chain's CDR3 is CASRGQFNTEAFF. CDR3 coding DNA: TGTGCCAGTAGAGGACAGTTTAACACTGAAGCTTTCTTT. V usage is TRBV19 and J usage is TRBJ1-1; a weak D match, TRBD1 (6 bases). Germline values: CDR1 LNHDA, CDR2 SQIVND (reference sequence). The CDR3 consists of 13 residues. Trimming took 6 bases from V and 2 from J, leaving 10 bases between them.

This chain links TRBV5-1 with TRBJ2-5; possibly TRBD1 for D (6 bases). Trimming left V 2 bases short and J 5 bases short, with 19 bases between. The CDR3 runs to 16 residues. Germline CDR1 is SGHRS and CDR2 is YFSETQ. The CDR3 DNA reads TGCGCCAGCAGCTTTAAGAAACAGGGAAACGTGGAGACCCAGTACTTC. This codes for CASSFKKQGNVETQYF. The variable domain in full, with the rest retrieved from reference TRBV5-1 and TRBJ2-5, is KAGVTQTPRYLIKTRGQQVTLSCSPISGHRSVSWYQQTPGQGLQFLFEYFSETQRNKGNFPGRFSGRQFSNSRSEMNVSTLELGDSALYLCASSFKKQGNVETQYFGPGTRLLVL.

In regard to this clone: This same CDR3 is encoded by further DNA sequences in the sample. The V gene is TRBV5-1, the J gene TRBJ2-3; D unresolved. Germline V CDR1 and CDR2: SGHRS, YFSETQ. The germline V and J ends were trimmed by 3 bases and 2 bases, with 7 bases remaining between them. This CDR3 comprises 13 residues. CDR3 DNA: TGCGCCAGCAGCTCTATTCCCACAGATACGCAGTATTTT. It translates to CASSSIPTDTQYF.

In regard to this clone: At the DNA level, this CDR3 is encoded by other sequences in the same sample as well. This chain uses TRBV5-5 with TRBJ1-4; D not resolved. V lost 1 base and J lost 2, with 6 bases in between. The CDR3 spans 14 residues. Per the germline V gene, CDR1 is SGHKS and CDR2 is YYEKEE (reference sequence). The CDR3 DNA follows: TGTGCCAGCAGCTTGTCCAGGACTAATGAAAAACTGTTTTTT. Translation: CASSLSRTNEKLFF.

This chain connects TRBV29-1 to TRBJ1-2; no definite D call. CDR3 length equals 11 residues. V dropped 3 bases and J dropped 2 bases, with 4 bases sitting between them. Germline V gene data show CDR1 as SQVTM and CDR2 as ANQGSEA. The CDR3 DNA reads TGCAGCGTTGAGGCCAACTATGGCTACACCTTC. Residues: CSVEANYGYTF.

DNA for the CDR3: TGCGCCAGCAGCCACTCGGAGGGCCCCTACGAGCAGTACTTC. Protein: CASSHSEGPYEQYF. V usage is TRBV4-3 and J usage is TRBJ2-7, with D maybe TRBD2 (6 bases). This CDR3 has 14 amino acids. Germline CDR1 and CDR2: LGHNA and YSLEER. Trimming shortened V by 3 bases and J by 2 bases, and 11 bases separated the two germline ends.

The chain is built from TRBV5-4 and TRBJ2-5; D remains unclear. Germline CDR1 SGHNT, CDR2 YYREEE (reference sequence). This CDR3 has 15 amino acids. Trimming cost V 1 base and J 1 base, with 11 bases left between them. The CDR3 sequence is CASSLFSQTQETQYF. The CDR3 DNA follows: TGTGCCAGCAGCTTGTTCTCACAGACCCAAGAGACCCAGTACTTC. Full variable domain (outside the CDR3, taken from reference TRBV5-4 and TRBJ2-5): ETGVTQSPTHLIKTRGQQVTLRCSSQSGHNTVSWYQQALGQGPQFIFQYYREEENGRGNFPPRFSGLQFPNYSSELNVNALELDDSALYLCASSLFSQTQETQYFGPGTRLLVL.

This chain joins TRBV18 and TRBJ2-2; TRBD2 matches 12 bases. The CDR3 loop spans 17 amino acids. The germline V gene has CDR1 KGHSH and CDR2 LQKENI. Trimming at V came to 3 bases and at J to 1 base, leaving 3 bases not matched to a gene. The CDR3 nucleotides are TGTGCCAGCTCACCCATGACTAGCGGGAGGAACACCGGGGAGCTGTTTTTT. It is translated as CASSPMTSGRNTGELFF.

The CDR3 DNA follows: TGTGCCAGCAGCTTAGATCAGCGGCAAATTGACTGGTCCCTTAATCAGCCCCAGCATTTT. Encoded protein: CASSLDQRQIDWSLNQPQHF. The gene calls are TRBV7-8 and TRBJ1-5; D remains unclear. V was shortened by 1 base and J by 4 bases, with 26 bases between the two germline ends. This CDR3 comprises 20 residues. Germline CDR1 and CDR2: SGHVS and FQNEAQ.

Details on this clone: The same CDR3 can be traced to other DNA sequences in this sample. This rearrangement joins TRBV5-1 to TRBJ2-1; the D is unclear. The CDR3 sequence is 15 residues long. Looked up from germline, CDR1 is SGHRS and CDR2 is YFSETQ. The V end lost 0 bases, the J end lost 4 bases, and 11 bases lay between the germline ends. The CDR3 loop is CASSLAGGTYNEQFF. CDR3 sequence (DNA): TGCGCCAGCAGCTTGGCGGGTGGTACTTACAATGAGCAGTTCTTC.

The chain uses TRBV7-8 and TRBJ1-2; no clear D. V lost 0 bases and J 7 bases, leaving 12 bases between the germline ends. Germline CDR1 and CDR2: SGHVS and FQNEAQ. This CDR3 has 14 residues. The CDR3 spells CASSLAVLQVGYTF. The CDR3, as DNA: TGTGCCAGCAGCTTAGCGGTCCTCCAGGTTGGCTACACCTTC.

About this clone: Other DNA sequences in this sample translate to the same CDR3. The chain is built from TRBV11-3 and TRBJ2-1; 11 bases match TRBD2. The CDR3 loop spans 17 amino acids. With V trimmed by 0 bases and J by 4 bases, 5 bases remained unmatched. Germline V CDR1 and CDR2: SGHNT, YENEEA. The CDR3 region is CASSLDLAGGPYNEQFF. CDR3 in DNA: TGTGCCAGCAGCTTAGATTTAGCGGGAGGGCCGTACAATGAGCAGTTCTTC.

CDR3 in amino acids: CASSHVTENTEAFF. CDR3 in DNA: TGCGCCAGCAGCCACGTGACAGAGAACACTGAAGCTTTCTTT. The chain uses TRBV4-3 and TRBJ1-1; D is perhaps TRBD1 (5 bases). Germline assignment: CDR1 LGHNA and CDR2 YSLEER. The ends were cut back, 3 bases at V and 1 base at J, with 9 bases in the middle. The CDR3 is 14 amino acids.

The chain joins TRBV4-3 to TRBJ2-3; 7 bases align to TRBD2. J was trimmed by 4 bases and V by 3 bases; bases with no gene match: 16. The CDR3 is 18 residues long. CDR1 and CDR2 (germline): LGHNA, YSLEER. The CDR3 DNA is TGCGCCAGCAGCCATACAGTAAGGTCGGGCGGGGGAGCAGATACGCAGTATTTT. It yields the protein CASSHTVRSGGGADTQYF.

The chain is built from TRBV6-6 and TRBJ1-1; D is ambiguous. The germline V gene encodes CDR1 MNHNY and CDR2 SVGAGI (reference sequence). Deletions cut 2 bases from V and 3 bases from J, with 13 bases between. The CDR3 is made up of 15 amino acids. CDR3 DNA: TGTGCCAGCAGTTACCTGGGCACTAGGGACACTGAAGCTTTCTTT. It translates to CASSYLGTRDTEAFF.

The chain joins TRBV4-2 to TRBJ2-5, with 11 positions matching TRBD2. After removal of 1 base from V and 2 bases from J, the junction contained 9 bases not matched to a gene. The CDR3 length is 18 residues. The V gene's germline CDR1 is LGHNA and CDR2 YNFKEQ. CDR3 sequence: CASSQAPRASGRQETQYF. Here the CDR3 DNA reads TGTGCCAGCAGCCAAGCTCCTAGGGCTAGCGGGAGGCAAGAGACCCAGTACTTC.